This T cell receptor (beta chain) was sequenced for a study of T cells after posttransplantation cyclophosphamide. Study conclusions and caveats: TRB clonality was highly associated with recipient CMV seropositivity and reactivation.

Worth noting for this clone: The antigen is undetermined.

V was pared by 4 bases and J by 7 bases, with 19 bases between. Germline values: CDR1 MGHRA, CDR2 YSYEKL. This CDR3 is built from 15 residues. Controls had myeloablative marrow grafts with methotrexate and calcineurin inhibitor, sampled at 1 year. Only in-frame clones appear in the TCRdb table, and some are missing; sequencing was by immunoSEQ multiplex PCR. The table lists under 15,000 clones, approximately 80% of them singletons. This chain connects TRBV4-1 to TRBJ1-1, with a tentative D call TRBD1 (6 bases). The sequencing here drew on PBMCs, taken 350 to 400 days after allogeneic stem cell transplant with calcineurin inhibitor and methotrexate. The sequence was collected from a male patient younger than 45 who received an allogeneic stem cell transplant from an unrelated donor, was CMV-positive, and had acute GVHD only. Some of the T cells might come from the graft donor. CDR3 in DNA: TGCGCCAGCAGCCGCACGGGGGGTACAGGGTATGAAGCTTTCTTT. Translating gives CASSRTGGTGYEAFF.